The TCR beta chain under discussion was sequenced for a study of OX40 agonist ivuxolimab in advanced cancers. Overall study findings and caveats: Clonal expansion was seen in CD4+ and CD8+ blood T cells by week 6 at 0.1 to 3.0 mg/kg. Undetermined was the antigen specificity of the expanded peripheral T cells. The authors also found low normalized T-cell clonal expansion in some nonresponders. In general, CD8+ T cells held more expanded clones than CD4+ did, on average.

Assay used: immunoSEQ multiplex PCR; TCRdb lists only in-frame clones, some missing. The sample consists of 65,000 to 85,000 clones, approximately 80% of them appearing once. Germline CDR1 is MNHNS and CDR2 is SASEGT. V lost 4 bases to trimming and J lost 2 bases, with 12 bases between them. The CDR3 consists of 14 residues. Regarding this clone: Antigen: not known.

The chain has TRBV6-1 and TRBJ2-7; possibly TRBD1 or TRBD2 for D (5 bases each). Sequences were derived from CD4+ or CD8+ T cells sorted from blood, sampled in a trial of the OX40 agonist ivuxolimab. The sequence was obtained from an adult with an advanced solid tumor such as melanoma, head and neck, liver or kidney cancer. CDR3 sequence (DNA): TGTGCCAGCAGTGCCGGGGCCAAGACCTACGAGCAGTACTTC. Protein sequence: CASSAGAKTYEQYF.